This T cell receptor (beta chain) was profiled in a study of blood T cell repertoires in COVID-19. Study context: The samples span acute and convalescent COVID-19 from the United States, Italy and Spain. PBMCs, B-cell-depleted T cells, or T cells were the source of the cDNA or gDNA that made up the material.

Data came from immunoSEQ multiplex PCR; TCRdb stores just in-frame clones and leaves some out. Of approximately 340,000 clones in the sample, roughly 86% were seen once. Seattle patients were enrolled during active infection and followed longitudinally. Trimming cost V 5 bases and J 9 bases; bases outside gene matches: 19. This CDR3 has 18 residues. Germline CDR1 is MDHEN and CDR2 is SYDVKM. The rearrangement links TRBV28 to TRBJ2-1; 10 bases align to TRBD2. What was sequenced was peripheral blood. The source of this sequence is a young man with COVID-19, enrolled during active disease. As DNA, the CDR3 is TGTGCCAGCAGTCCCTTCCTAGGACTAGCGGAGGCCCACGGTGAGCAGTTCTTC. This sequence encodes CASSPFLGLAEAHGEQFF. The whole variable domain, remainder taken from reference TRBV28 and TRBJ2-1, is DVKVTQSSRYLVKRTGEKVFLECVQDMDHENMFWYRQDPGLGLRLIYFSYDVKMKEKGDIPEGYSVSREKKERFSLILESASTNQTSMYLCASSPFLGLAEAHGEQFFGPGTRLTVL.